This T cell receptor (beta chain) is drawn from a study of cytomegalovirus exposure and HLA in healthy donors. The PCR was carried out with 60 Vbeta primers and 13 Jbeta primers. Per the authors' pipeline: In a later analysis, 10 million to 11 million of approximately 86 million unique beta chains occurred in at least two donors. Sequenced by immunoSEQ multiplex PCR; TCRdb stores in-frame clones only, minus some. V and J calls and clone size are those listed in that table; D and trimming were worked out from the DNA. The table shows around 250,000 clones, with about 93% occurring only once. Findings and limits, study-wide: Associated with HLA alleles at 0.05 false discovery rate in a later analysis were approximately 17,000 TCR beta sequences. On later analysis, the bulk of CMV-associated TCR beta chains appeared to be HLA-restricted. A later analysis found TCR association rates differed by HLA locus, highest for DRB1 and lowest for HLA-C.

A remark on this clone: Antigen unknown. This sample also contains other DNA sequences that code for the same CDR3.

Germline V CDR1 and CDR2: SGDLS, YYNGEE. Trimming took 0 bases from V and 1 from J, leaving 9 bases between them. The CDR3 extends over 15 amino acids. This sequence originates from a girl aged 2 to 9 in good health and CMV-seronegative. The sample taken for sequencing was PBMCs. The chain carries TRBV9 and TRBJ2-3; possible D gene TRBD1, 5 bases. CDR3 amino acids: CASSVGGARTDTQYF. The CDR3 bases are TGTGCCAGCAGCGTAGGGGGCGCCCGCACAGATACGCAGTATTTT.